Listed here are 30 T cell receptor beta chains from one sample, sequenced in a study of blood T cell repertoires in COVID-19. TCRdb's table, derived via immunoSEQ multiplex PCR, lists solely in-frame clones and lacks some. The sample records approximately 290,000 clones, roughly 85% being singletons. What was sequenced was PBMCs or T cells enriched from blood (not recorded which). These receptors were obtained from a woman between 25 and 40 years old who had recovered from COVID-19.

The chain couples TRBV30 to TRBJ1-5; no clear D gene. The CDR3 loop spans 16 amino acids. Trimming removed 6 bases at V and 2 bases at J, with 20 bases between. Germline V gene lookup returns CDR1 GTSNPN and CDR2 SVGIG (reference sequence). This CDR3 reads CACEKVGRVGNQPQHF. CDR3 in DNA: TGTGCCTGTGAGAAGGTGGGGAGAGTAGGCAATCAGCCCCAGCATTTT.

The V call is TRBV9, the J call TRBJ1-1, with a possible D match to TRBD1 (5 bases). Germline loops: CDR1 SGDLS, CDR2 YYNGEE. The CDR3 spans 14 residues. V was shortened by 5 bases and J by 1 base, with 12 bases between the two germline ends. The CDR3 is CASSAGNRNTEAFF. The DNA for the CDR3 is TGTGCCAGCAGTGCAGGGAATAGGAACACTGAAGCTTTCTTT.

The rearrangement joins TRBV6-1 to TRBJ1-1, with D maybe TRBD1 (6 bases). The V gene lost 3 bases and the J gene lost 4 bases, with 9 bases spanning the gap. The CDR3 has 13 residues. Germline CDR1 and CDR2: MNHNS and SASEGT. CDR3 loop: CASSDRGGTEAFF. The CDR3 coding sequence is TGTGCCAGCAGTGACCGAGGGGGCACTGAAGCTTTCTTT.

The chain's CDR3 is CASREFHRAFSTDTQYF. The DNA of the CDR3 is TGTGCCAGCAGAGAGTTCCACCGAGCGTTCAGCACAGATACGCAGTATTTT. The V call is TRBV6-4, the J call TRBJ2-3; no clear D gene. Per the germline V gene, CDR1 is MRHNA and CDR2 is SNTAGT. The CDR3 length is 17 residues. V gave up 6 bases and J gave up 0 bases, with 19 bases separating them.

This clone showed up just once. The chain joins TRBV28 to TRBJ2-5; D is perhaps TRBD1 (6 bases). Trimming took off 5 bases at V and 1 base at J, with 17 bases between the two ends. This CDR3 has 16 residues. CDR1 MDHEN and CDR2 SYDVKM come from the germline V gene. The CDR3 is CASSNYRVKGQETQYF. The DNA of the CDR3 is TGTGCCAGCAGTAACTACAGGGTAAAGGGCCAAGAGACCCAGTACTTC.

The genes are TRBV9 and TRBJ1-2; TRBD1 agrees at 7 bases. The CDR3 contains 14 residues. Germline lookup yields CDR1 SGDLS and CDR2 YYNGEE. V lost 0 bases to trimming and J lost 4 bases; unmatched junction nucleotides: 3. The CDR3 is CASSVGQGLYGYTF. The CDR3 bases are TGTGCCAGCAGCGTAGGACAGGGCCTCTATGGCTACACCTTC.

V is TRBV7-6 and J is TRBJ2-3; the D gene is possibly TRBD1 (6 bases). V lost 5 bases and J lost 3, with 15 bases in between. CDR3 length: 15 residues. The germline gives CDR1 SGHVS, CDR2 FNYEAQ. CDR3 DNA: TGTGCCAGCAGCCAGGGGAGCACTAGGACAGATACGCAGTATTTT. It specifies CASSQGSTRTDTQYF.

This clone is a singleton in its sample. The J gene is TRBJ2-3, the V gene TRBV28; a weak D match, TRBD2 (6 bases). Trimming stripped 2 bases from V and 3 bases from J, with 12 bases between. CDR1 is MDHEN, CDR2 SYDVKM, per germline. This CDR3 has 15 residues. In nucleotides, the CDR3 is TGTGCCAGCAGTTTAAAGGGAGGCATTACAGATACGCAGTATTTT. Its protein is CASSLKGGITDTQYF.

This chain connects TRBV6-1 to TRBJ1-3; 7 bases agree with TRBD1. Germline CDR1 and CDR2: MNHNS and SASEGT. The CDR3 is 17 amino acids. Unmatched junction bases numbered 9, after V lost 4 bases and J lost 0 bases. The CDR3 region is CASSVLLGGPSGNTIYF. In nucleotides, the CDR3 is TGTGCCAGCAGTGTACTACTAGGGGGCCCCTCTGGAAACACCATATATTTT.

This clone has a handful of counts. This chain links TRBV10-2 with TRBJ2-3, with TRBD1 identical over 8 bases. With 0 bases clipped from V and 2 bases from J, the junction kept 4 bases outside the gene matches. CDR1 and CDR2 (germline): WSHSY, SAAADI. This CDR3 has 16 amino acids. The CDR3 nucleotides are TGCGCCAGCAGTGAGTCGAGACAGGGGCCCACAGATACGCAGTATTTT. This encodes CASSESRQGPTDTQYF.

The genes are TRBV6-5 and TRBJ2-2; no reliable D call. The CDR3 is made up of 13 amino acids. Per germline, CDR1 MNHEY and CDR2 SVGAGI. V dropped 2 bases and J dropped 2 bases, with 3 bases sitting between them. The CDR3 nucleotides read TGTGCCAGCAGTTACCTCAACACCGGGGAGCTGTTTTTT. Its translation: CASSYLNTGELFF.

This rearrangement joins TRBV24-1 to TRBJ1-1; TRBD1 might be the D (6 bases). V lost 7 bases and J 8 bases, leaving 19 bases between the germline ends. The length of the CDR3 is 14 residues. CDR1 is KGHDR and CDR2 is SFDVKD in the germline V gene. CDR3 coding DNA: TGTGCCACCAGCACTACCGGCGGGCAGGGGGAAGCTTTCTTT. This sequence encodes CATSTTGGQGEAFF.

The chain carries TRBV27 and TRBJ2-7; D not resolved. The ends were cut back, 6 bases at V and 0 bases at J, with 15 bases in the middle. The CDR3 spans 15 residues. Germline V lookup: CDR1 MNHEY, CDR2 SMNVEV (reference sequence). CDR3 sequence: CASSKTSPSSYEQYF. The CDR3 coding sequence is TGTGCCAGCAGCAAAACATCGCCTTCCTCCTACGAGCAGTACTTC.

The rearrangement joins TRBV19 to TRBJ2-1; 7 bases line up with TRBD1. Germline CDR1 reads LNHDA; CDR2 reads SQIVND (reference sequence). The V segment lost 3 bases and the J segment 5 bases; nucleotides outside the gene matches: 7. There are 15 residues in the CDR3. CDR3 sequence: CASSILGGVDNEQFF. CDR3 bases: TGTGCCAGTAGTATTTTAGGGGGCGTGGACAATGAGCAGTTCTTC.

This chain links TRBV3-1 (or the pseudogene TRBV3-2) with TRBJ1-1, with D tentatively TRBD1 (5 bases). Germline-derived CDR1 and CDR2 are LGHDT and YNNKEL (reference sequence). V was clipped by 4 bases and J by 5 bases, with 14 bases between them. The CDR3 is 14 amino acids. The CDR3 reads CASSRGTKGTEAFF. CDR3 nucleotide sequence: TGTGCCAGCAGCCGAGGCACCAAGGGGACTGAAGCTTTCTTT.

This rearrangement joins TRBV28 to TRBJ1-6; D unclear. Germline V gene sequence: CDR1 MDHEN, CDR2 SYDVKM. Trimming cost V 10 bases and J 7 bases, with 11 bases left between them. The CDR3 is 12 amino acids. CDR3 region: CATHEGNSPLHF. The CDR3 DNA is TGTGCCACCCATGAGGGCAATTCACCCCTCCACTTT.

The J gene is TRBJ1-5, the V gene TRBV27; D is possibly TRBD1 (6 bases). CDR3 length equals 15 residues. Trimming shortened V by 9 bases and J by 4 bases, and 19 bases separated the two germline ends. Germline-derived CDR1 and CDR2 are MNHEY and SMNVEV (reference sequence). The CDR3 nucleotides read TGTGCCAGTGCCCTTCAGAGAGGGGGAAATCAGCCCCAGCATTTT. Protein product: CASALQRGGNQPQHF.

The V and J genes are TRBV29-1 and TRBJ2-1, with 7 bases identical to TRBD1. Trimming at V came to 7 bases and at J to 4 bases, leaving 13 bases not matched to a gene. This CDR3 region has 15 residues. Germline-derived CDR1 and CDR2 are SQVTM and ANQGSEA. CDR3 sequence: CSGQGSGDFYNEQFF. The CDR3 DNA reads TGCAGCGGACAGGGTTCGGGCGACTTTTACAATGAGCAGTTCTTC.

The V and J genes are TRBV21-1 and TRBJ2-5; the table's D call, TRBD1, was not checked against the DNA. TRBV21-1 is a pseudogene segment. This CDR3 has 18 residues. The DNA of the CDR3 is TGTGCCAGCAGCCCACAAGGGAGGACAGGGGAAACAGAAGAGACCCAGTACTTC. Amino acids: CASSPQGRTGETEETQYF.

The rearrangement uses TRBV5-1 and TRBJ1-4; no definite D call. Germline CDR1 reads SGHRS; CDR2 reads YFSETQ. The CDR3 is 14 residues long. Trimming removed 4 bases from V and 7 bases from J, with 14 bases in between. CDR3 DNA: TGCGCCAGCAGCCAAGGGAGTGGAAGTGAAAAACTGTTTTTT. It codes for CASSQGSGSEKLFF.

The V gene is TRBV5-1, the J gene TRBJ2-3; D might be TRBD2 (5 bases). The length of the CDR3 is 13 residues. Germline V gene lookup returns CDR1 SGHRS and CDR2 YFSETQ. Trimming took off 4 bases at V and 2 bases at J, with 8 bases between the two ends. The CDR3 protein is CASSLGITDTQYF. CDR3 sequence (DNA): TGCGCCAGCAGCCTCGGGATCACAGATACGCAGTATTTT.

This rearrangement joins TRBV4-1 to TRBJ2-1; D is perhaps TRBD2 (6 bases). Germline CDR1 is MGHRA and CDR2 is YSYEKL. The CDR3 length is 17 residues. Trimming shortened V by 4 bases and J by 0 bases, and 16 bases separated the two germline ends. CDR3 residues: CASSPGTLRSSYNEQFF. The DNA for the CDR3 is TGCGCCAGCAGCCCCGGGACTCTCAGGAGCTCCTACAATGAGCAGTTCTTC.

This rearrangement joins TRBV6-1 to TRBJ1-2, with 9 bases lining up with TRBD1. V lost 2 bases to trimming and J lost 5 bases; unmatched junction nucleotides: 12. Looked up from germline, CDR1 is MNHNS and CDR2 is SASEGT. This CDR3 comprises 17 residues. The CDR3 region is CASSEQTTGQGRYGYTF. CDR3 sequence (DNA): TGTGCCAGCAGTGAACAGACCACTGGACAGGGGCGGTATGGCTACACCTTC.

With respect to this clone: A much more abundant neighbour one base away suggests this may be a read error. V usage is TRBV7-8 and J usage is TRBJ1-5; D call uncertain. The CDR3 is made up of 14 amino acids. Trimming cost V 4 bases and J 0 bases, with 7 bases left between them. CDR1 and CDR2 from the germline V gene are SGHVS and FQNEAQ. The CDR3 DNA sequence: TGTGCCAGCAGCTGGGCCTCTAGCAATCAGCCCCAGCATTTT. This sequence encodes CASSWASSNQPQHF.

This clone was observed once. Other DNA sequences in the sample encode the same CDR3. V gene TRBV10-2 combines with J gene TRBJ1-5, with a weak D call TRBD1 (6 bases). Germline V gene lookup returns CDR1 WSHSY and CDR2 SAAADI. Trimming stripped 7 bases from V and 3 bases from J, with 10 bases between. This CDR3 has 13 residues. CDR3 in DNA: TGCGCCAGCACAGGACAGTTCAATCAGCCCCAGCATTTT. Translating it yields CASTGQFNQPQHF.

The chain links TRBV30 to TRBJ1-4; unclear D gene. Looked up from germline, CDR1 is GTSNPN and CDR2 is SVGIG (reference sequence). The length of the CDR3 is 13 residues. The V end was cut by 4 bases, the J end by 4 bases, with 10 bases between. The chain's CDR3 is CAWTGMNNEKLFF. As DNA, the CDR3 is TGTGCCTGGACCGGGATGAATAATGAAAAACTGTTTTTT.

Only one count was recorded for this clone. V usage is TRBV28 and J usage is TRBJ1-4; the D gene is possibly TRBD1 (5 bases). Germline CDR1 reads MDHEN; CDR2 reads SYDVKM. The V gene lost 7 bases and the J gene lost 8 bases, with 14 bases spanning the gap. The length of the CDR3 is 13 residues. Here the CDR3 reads CASIRAGGEKLFF. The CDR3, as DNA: TGTGCCAGCATCAGGGCTGGGGGGGAAAAACTGTTTTTT.

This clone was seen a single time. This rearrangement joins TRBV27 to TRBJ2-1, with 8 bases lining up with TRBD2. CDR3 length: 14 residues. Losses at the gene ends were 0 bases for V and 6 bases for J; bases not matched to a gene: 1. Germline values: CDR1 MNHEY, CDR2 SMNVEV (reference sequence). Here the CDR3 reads CASSLSAGVNEQFF. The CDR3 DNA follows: TGTGCCAGCAGTTTATCAGCGGGAGTCAATGAGCAGTTCTTC.

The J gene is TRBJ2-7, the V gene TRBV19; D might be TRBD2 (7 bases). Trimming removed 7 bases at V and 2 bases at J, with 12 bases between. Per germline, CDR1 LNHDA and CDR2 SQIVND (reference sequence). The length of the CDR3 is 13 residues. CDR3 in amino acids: CASTGGGTYEQYF. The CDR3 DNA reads TGTGCCAGTACGGGGGGCGGCACCTACGAGCAGTACTTC.

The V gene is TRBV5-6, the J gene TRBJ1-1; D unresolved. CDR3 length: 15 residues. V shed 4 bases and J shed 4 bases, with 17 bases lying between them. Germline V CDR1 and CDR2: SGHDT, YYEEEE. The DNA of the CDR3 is TGTGCCAGCAGCCTCCTTCAAGTAGCGGTCACTGAAGCTTTCTTT. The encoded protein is CASSLLQVAVTEAFF.